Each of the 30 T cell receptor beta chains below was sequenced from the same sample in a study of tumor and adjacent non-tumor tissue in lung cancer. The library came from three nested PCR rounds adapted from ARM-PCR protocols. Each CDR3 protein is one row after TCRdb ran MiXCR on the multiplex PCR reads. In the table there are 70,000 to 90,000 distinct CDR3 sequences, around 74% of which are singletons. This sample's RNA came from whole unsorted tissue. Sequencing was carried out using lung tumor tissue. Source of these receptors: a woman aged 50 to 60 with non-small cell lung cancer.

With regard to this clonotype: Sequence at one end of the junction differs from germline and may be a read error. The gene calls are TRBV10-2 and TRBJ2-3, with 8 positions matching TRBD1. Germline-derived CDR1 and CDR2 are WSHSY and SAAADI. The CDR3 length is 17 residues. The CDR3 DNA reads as TGCGCCAGCAGCTCTACGGACAGGGTCTATAGGGCAGATACGAAGTATTTT. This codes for CASSSTDRVYRADTKYF.

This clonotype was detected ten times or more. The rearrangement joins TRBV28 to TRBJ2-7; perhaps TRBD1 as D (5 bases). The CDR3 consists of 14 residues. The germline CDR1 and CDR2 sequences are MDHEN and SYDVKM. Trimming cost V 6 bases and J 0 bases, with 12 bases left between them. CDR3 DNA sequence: TGTGCCAGCAGCTTTGACAGTTTCTCCTACGAGCAGTACTTC. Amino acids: CASSFDSFSYEQYF.

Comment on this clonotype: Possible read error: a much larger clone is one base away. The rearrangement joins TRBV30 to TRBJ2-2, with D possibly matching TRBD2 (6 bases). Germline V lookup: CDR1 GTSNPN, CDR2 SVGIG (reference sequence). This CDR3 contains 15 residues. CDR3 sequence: CAWSEAGIHTGELSF. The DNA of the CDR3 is TGTGCCTGGAGTGAGGCGGGGATTCACACCGGGGAGCTGTCTTTT.

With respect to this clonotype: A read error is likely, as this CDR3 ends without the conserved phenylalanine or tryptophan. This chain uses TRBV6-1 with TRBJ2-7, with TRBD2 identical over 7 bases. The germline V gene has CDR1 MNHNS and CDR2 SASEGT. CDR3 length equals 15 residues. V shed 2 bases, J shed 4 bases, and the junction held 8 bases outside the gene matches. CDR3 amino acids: CASSERKRGSYEQYS. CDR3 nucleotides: TGTGCCAGCAGTGAAAGAAAGCGGGGATCGTACGAGCAGTACTCC.

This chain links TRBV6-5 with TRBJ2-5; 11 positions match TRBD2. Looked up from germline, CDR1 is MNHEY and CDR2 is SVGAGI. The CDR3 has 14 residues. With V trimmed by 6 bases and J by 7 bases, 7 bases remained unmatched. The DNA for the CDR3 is TGTGCCAGCAGACTAGCGGGAGAACTGGGGACCCAGTACTTC. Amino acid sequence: CASRLAGELGTQYF.

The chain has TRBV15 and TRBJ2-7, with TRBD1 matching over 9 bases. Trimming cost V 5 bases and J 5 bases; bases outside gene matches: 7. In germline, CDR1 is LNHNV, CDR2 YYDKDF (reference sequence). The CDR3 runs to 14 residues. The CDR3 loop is CATSLGTGIHEQYF. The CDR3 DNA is TGTGCCACCAGCCTCGGGACAGGGATCCACGAGCAGTACTTC.

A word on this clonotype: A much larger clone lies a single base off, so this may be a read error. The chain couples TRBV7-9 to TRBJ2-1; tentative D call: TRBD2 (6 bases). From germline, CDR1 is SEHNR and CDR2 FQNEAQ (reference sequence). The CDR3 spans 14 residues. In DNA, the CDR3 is TGTGCCAGCAGCTTAAGGGGACTTGGGAATGAGCAGTCCTTC. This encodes CASSLRGLGNEQSF.

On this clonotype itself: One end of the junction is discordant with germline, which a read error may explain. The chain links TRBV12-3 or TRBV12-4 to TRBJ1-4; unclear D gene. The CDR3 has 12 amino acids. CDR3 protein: CASGLWAEKPFF. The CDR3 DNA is TGTGCCAGCGGTTTATGGGCTGAAAAACCGTTTTTT.

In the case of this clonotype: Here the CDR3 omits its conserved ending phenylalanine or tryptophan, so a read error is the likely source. The CDR3 nucleotides are TGCGCCAGCCAATTAGGGGGGGCCGGGCAGAATGAACAGTTCTTA. This sequence encodes CASQLGGAGQNEQFL. J is TRBJ2-1 and V is TRBV10-1, with a possible D match to TRBD2 (7 bases). Germline CDR1 is WNHNN and CDR2 is SYGVQD (reference sequence). The CDR3 consists of 15 residues.

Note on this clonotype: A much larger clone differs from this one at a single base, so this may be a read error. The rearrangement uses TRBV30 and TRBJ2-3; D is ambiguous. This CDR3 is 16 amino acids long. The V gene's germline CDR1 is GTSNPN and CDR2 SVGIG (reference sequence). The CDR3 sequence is CAWSPVVYSLPDTHYF. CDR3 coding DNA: TGTGCCTGGAGCCCCGTCGTCTATTCTCTGCCAGATACGCACTATTTT.

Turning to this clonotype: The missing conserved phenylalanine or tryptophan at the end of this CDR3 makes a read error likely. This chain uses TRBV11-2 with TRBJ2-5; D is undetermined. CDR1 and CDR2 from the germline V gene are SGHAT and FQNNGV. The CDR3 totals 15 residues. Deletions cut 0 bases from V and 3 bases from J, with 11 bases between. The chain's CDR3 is CASSLEDTMKETQYL. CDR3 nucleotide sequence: TGTGCCAGCAGCTTAGAGGATACCATGAAAGAGACCCAGTACTTA.

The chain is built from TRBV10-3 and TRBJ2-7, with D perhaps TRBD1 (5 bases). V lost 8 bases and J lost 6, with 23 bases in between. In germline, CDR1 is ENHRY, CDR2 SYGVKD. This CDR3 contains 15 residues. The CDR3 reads CAIGGTRQRGSEQYF. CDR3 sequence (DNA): TGTGCCATCGGCGGAACGAGACAGAGAGGTTCCGAGCAGTACTTC.

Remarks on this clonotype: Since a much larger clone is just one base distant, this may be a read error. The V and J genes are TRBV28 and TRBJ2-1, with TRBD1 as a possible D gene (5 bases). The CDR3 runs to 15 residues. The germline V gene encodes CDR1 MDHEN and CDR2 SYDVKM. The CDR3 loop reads CTSSFLGAGHNEQFF. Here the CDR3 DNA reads TGTACCAGCAGTTTCTTAGGGGCAGGCCACAATGAGCAGTTCTTC.

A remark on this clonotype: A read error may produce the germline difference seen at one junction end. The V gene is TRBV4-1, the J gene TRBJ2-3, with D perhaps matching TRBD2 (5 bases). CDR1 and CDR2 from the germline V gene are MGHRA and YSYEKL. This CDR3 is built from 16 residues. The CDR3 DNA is TGCGCTAGCACCCTATGGTGGGGTGAGGGAACAGATACGCAGTATTTT. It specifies CASTLWWGEGTDTQYF.

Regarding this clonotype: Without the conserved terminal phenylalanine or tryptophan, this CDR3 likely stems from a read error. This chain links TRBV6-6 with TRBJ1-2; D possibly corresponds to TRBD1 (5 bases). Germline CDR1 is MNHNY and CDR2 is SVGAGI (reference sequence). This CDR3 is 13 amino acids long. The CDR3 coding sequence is TGTGCCAGCAGTTATATCAGGGACTATGGTTACACCTTA. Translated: CASSYIRDYGYTL.

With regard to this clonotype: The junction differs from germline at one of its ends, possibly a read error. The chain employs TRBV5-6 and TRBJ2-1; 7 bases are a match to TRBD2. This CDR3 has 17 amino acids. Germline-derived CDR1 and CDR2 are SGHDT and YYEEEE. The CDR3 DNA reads TGTGCCAGCAGCTCCTGGGACTACCATCTAAGGTACAATGAGAAGTTCTTC. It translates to CASSSWDYHLRYNEKFF.

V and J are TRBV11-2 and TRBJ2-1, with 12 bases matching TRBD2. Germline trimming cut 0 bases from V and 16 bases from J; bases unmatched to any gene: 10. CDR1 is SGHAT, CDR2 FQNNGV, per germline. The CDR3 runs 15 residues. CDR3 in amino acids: CASSLEASGRAMHFF. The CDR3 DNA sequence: TGTGCCAGCAGCTTAGAAGCTAGCGGGAGGGCTATGCACTTCTTC. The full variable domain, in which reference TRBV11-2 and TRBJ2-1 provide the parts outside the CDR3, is EAGVAQSPRYKIIEKRQSVAFWCNPISGHATLYWYQQILGQGPKLLIQFQNNGVVDDSQLPKDRFSAERLKGVDSTLKIQPAKLEDSAVYLCASSLEASGRAMHFFGPGTRLTVL.

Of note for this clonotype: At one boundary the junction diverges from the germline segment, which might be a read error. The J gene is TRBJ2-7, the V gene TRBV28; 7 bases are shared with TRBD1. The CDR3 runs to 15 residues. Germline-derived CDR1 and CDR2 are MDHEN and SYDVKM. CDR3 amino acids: CAASLAGTVLYELYF. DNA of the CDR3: TGTGCCGCCAGTTTAGCCGGGACAGTCCTGTACGAGCTGTACTTC.

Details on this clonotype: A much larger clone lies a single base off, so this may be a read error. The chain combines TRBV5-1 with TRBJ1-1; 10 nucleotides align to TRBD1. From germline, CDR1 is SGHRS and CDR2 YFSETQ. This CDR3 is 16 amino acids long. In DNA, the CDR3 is TGCGCCAGCAACTTGGGACATGGGACAGGGGACACTGAAGCTTTCTTT. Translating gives CASNLGHGTGDTEAFF.

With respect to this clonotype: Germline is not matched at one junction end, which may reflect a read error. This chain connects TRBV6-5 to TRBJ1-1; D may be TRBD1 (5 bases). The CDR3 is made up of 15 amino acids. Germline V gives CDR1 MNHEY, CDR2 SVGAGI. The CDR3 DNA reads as TGTGTCAGCAGTCCCATGACAGTCAGTAACACTGCAGCTTTCTTT. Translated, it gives CVSSPMTVSNTAAFF.

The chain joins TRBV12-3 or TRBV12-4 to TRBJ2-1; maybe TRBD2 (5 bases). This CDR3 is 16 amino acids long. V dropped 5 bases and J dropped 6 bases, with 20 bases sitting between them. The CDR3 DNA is TGTGCCAGCAGTACACTCACTAGTGGGAGTCTCAATGAGCAGTTCTTC. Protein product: CASSTLTSGSLNEQFF.

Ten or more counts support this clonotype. The CDR3 loop reads CASSPQGYEQYF. For the CDR3, the DNA is TGTGCCAGCAGTCCTCAGGGCTACGAGCAGTACTTC. The V and J genes are TRBV28 and TRBJ2-7; TRBD1 might be the D (5 bases). The CDR3 sequence is 12 residues long. Trimming pared 5 bases from V and 3 bases from J, leaving 8 bases between. The germline V gene encodes CDR1 MDHEN and CDR2 SYDVKM.

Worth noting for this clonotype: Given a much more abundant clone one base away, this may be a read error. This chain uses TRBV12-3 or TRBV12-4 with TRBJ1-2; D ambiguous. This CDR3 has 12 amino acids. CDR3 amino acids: CVSSFGAAGYTF. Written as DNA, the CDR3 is TGTGTCAGCAGTTTCGGCGCTGCGGGCTACACCTTC.

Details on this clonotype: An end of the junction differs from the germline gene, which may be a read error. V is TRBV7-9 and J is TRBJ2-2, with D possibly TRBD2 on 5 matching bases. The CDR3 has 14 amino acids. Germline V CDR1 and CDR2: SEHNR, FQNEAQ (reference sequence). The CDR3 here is CVSGKNPNTGELFF. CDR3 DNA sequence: TGTGTCAGCGGCAAGAATCCGAACACCGGGGAGCTGTTTTTT.

The CDR3 loop is CASTQDGMNTGELFF. Here the CDR3 DNA reads TGTGCCAGCACTCAGGATGGGATGAACACCGGGGAGCTGTTTTTT. The chain uses TRBV2 and TRBJ2-2; D remains unclear. V lost 7 bases, J lost 1 base, and 13 bases lay in between. Looked up from germline, CDR1 is SNHLY and CDR2 is FYNNEI. The CDR3 spans 15 residues. The complete variable domain, with remaining parts taken from reference TRBV2 and TRBJ2-2, reads EPEVTQTPSHQVTQMGQEVILRCVPISNHLYFYWYRQILGQKVEFLVSFYNNEISEKSEIFDDQFSVERPDGSNFTLKIRSTKLEDSAMYFCASTQDGMNTGELFFGEGSRLTVL.

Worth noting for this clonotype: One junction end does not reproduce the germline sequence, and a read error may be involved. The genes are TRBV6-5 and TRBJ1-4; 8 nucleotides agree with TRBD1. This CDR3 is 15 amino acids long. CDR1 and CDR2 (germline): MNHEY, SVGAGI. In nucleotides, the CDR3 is TGTACCAGCAGTTACGCCGGGTCGGGACAGGAAAAACTGTTATTT. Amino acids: CTSSYAGSGQEKLLF.

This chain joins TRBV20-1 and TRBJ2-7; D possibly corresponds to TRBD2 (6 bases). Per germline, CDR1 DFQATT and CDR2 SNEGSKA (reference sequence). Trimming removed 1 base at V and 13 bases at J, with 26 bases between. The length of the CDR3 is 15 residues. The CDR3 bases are TGCAGTGCTAGAGCGTTCACAGGAGGGCCCTACGAACATTACTTC. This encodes CSARAFTGGPYEHYF.

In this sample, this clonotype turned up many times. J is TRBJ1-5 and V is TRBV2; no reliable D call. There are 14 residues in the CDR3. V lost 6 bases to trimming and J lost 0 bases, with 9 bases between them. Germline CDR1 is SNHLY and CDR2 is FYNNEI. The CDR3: CASRQAVSNQPQHF. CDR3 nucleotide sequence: TGTGCCAGCAGACAAGCCGTTAGCAATCAGCCCCAGCATTTT.

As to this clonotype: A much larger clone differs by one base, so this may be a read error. The CDR3 here is CASSPGSSGRVWETQYF. Here the CDR3 DNA reads TGTGCCAGCAGCCCTGGGTCCAGCGGGAGGGTATGGGAGACCCAGTACTTC. The rearrangement uses TRBV28 and TRBJ2-5; 10 bases match TRBD2. Trimming at V came to 6 bases and at J to 5 bases, leaving 15 bases not matched to a gene. The CDR3 contains 17 residues. The germline V gene encodes CDR1 MDHEN and CDR2 SYDVKM.

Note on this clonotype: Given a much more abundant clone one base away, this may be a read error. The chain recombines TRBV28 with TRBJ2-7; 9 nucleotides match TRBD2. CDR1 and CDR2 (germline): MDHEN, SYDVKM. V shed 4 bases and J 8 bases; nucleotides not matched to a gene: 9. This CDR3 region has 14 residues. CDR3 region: CASSSSREGVKQYF. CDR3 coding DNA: TGTGCCAGCAGTTCATCGCGGGAGGGGGTAAAGCAGTACTTC.